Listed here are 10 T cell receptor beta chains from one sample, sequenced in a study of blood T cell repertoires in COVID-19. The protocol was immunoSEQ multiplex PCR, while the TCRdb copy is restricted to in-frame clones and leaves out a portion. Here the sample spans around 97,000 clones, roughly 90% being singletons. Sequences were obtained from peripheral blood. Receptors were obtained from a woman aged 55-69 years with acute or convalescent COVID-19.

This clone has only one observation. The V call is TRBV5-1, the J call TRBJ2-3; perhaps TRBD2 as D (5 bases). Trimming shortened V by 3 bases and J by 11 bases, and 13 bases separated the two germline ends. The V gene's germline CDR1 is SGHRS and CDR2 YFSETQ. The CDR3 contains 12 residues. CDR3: CASSSDLEGQYF. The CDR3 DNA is TGCGCCAGCAGCTCCGACCTAGAGGGGCAGTATTTT.

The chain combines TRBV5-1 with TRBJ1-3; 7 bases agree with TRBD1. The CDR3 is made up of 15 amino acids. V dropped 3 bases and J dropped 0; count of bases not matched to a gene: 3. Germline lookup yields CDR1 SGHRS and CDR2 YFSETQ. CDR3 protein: CASSSTGPSGNTIYF. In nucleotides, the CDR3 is TGCGCCAGCAGCTCGACAGGGCCCTCTGGAAACACCATATATTTT.

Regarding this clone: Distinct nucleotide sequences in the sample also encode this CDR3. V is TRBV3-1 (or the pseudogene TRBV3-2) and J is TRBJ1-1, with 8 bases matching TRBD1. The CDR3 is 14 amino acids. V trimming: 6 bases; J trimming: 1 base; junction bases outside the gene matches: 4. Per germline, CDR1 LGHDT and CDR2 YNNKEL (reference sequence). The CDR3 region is CASSPRGRNTEAFF. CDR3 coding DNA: TGTGCCAGCAGTCCCAGGGGGCGGAACACTGAAGCTTTCTTT.

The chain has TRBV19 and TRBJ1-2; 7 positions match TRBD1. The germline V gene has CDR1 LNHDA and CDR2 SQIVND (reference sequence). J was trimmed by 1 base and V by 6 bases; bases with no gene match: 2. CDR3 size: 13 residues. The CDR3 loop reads CASSRQGNYGYTF. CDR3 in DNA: TGTGCCAGTAGCCGACAGGGTAACTATGGCTACACCTTC. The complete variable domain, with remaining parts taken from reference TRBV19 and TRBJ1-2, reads DGGITQSPKYLFRKEGQNVTLSCEQNLNHDAMYWYRQDPGQGLRLIYYSQIVNDFQKGDIAEGYSVSREKKESFPLTVTSAQKNPTAFYLCASSRQGNYGYTFGSGTRLTVV.

The CDR3 loop is CASTRDVGQPQHF. The CDR3 coding sequence is TGTGCCAGTACGAGGGATGTTGGCCAGCCCCAGCATTTT. This sequence joins TRBV2 and TRBJ1-5; D uncertain. Germline V lookup: CDR1 SNHLY, CDR2 FYNNEI. The CDR3 runs 13 residues. V dropped 9 bases and J dropped 7 bases, with 16 bases sitting between them.

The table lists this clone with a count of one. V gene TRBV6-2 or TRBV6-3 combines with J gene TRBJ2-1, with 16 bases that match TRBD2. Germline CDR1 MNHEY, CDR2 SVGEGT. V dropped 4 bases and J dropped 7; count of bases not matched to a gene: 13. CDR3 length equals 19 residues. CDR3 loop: CASSWPGLAGGQKINEQFF. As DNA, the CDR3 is TGTGCCAGCAGTTGGCCGGGACTAGCGGGAGGGCAGAAGATTAATGAGCAGTTCTTC.

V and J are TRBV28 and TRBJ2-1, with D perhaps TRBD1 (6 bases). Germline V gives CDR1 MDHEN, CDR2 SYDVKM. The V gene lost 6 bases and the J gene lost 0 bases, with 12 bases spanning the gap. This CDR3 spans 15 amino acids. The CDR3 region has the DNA TGTGCCAGCAGGGGGACACTAAGCTCCTACAATGAGCAGTTCTTC. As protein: CASRGTLSSYNEQFF.

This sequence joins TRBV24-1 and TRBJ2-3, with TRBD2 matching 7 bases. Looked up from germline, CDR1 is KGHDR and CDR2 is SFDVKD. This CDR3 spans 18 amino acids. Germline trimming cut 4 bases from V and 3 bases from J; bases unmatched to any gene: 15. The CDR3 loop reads CATSDLFGGVDSTDTQYF. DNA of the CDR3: TGTGCCACCAGTGACCTCTTTGGGGGGGTGGACTCTACAGATACGCAGTATTTT.

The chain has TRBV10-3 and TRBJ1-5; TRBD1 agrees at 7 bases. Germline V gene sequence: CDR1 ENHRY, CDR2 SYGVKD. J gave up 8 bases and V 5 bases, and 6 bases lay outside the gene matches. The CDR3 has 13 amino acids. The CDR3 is CAISPTGQEPQHF. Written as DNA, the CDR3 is TGTGCCATCAGTCCGACAGGGCAAGAGCCCCAGCATTTT.

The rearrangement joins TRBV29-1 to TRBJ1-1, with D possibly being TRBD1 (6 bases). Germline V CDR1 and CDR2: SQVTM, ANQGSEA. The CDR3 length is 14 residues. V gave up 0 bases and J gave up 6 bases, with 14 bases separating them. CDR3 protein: CSVEDRSGGSEAFF. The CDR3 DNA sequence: TGCAGCGTTGAAGATCGTTCTGGGGGCTCTGAAGCTTTCTTT. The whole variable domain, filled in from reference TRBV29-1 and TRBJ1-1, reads SAVISQKPSRDICQRGTSLTIQCQVDSQVTMMFWYRQQPGQSLTLIATANQGSEATYESGFVIDKFPISRPNLTFSTLTVSNMSPEDSSIYLCSVEDRSGGSEAFFGQGTRLTVV.